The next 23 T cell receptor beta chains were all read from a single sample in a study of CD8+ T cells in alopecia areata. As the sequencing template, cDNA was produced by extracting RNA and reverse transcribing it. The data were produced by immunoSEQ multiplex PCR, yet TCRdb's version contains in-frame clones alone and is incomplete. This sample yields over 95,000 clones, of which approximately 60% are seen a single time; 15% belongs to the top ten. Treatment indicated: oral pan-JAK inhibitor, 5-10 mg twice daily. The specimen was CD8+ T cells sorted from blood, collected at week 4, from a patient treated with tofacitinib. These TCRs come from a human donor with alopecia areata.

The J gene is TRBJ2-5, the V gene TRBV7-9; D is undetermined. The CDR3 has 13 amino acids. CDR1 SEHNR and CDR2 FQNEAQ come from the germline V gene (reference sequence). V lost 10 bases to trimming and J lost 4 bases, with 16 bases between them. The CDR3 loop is CAIGGVGSETQYF. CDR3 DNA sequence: TGTGCCATTGGCGGAGTGGGATCAGAGACCCAGTACTTC.

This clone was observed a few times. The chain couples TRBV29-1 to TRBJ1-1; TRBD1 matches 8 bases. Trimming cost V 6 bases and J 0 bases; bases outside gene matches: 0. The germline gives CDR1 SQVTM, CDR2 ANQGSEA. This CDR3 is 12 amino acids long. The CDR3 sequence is CSVTGVNTEAFF. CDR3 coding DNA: TGCAGCGTGACAGGGGTGAACACTGAAGCTTTCTTT.

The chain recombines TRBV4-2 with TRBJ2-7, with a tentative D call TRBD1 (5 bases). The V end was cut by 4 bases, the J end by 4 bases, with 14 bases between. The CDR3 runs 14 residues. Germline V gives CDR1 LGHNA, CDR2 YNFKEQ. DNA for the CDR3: TGTGCCAGCAGCCCCCTGTGGGGCCAGTACGAGCAGTACTTC. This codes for CASSPLWGQYEQYF.

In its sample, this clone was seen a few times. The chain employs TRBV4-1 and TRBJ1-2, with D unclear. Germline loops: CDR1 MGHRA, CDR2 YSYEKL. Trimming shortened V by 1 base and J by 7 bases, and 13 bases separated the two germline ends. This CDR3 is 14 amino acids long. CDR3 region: CASSQGGLTSGYTF. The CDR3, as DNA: TGCGCCAGCAGCCAAGGGGGTCTAACAAGTGGCTACACCTTC.

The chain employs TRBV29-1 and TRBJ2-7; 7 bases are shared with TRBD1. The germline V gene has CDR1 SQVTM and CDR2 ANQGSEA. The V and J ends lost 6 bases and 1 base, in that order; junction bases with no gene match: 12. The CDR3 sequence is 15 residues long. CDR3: CSVRSWDSLSYEQYF. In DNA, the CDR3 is TGCAGCGTCCGGAGCTGGGACAGCCTTTCCTACGAGCAGTACTTC.

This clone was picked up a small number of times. In DNA, the CDR3 is TGTGCCAGCAATCGGGGGAGCTCCTACAATGAGCAGTTCTTC. This codes for CASNRGSSYNEQFF. The J gene is TRBJ2-1, the V gene TRBV6-1; possible D gene TRBD2, 6 bases. Germline V gene data show CDR1 as MNHNS and CDR2 as SASEGT. This CDR3 is built from 14 residues. Trimming pared 7 bases from V and 0 bases from J, leaving 10 bases between.

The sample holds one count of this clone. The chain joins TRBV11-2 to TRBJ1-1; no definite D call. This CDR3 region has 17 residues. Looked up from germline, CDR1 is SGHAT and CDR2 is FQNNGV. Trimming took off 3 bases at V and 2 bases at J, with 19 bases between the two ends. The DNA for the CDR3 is TGTGCCAGCAGCTTCCTTCTGTACCAGCGTCCCAACACTGAAGCTTTCTTT. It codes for CASSFLLYQRPNTEAFF.

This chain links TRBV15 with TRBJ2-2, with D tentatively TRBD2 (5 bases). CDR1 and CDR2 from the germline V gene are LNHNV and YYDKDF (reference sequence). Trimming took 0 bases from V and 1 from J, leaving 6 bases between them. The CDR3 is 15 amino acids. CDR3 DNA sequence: TGTGCCACCAGCAGAGATCGGGGGAACACCGGGGAGCTGTTTTTT. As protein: CATSRDRGNTGELFF.

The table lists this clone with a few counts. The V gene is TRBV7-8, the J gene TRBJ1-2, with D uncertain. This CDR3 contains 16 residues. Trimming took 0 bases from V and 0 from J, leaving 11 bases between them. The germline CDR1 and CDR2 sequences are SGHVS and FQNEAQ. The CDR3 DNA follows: TGTGCCAGCAGCTTAGCCCTTATGGGAGCTAACTATGGCTACACCTTC. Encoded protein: CASSLALMGANYGYTF.

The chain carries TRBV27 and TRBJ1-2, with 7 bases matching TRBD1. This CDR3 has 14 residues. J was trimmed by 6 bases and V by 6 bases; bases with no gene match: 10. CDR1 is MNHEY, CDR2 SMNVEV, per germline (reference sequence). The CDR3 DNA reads TGTGCCAGCAGCCAGAGACAGGGCTGGGATGGCTACACCTTC. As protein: CASSQRQGWDGYTF.

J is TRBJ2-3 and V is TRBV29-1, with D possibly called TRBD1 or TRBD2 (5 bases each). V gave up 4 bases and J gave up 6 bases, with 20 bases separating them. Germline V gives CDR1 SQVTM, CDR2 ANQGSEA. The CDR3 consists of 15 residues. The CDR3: CSVVGLSGGADTQYF. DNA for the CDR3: TGCAGCGTTGTCGGTCTCAGTGGGGGAGCCGATACGCAGTATTTT.

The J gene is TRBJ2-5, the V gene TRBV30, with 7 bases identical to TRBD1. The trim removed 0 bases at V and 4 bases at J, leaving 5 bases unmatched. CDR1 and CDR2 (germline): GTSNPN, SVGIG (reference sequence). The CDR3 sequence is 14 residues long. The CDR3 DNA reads TGTGCCTGGAGTGTTGGGCAGGGGGTAGAGACCCAGTACTTC. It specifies CAWSVGQGVETQYF.

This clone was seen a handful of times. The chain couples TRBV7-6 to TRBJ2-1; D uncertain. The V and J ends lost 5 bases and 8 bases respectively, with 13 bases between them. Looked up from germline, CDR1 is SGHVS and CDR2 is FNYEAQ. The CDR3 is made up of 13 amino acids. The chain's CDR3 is CASSPSGTDEQFF. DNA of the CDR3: TGTGCCAGCAGCCCCTCGGGTACTGATGAGCAGTTCTTC.

The CDR3 loop is CASSPVDNQPQHF. DNA for the CDR3: TGTGCCAGCAGCCCTGTCGACAATCAGCCCCAGCATTTT. The chain links TRBV27 to TRBJ1-5; D gene uncertain. Trimming pared 6 bases from V and 3 bases from J, leaving 9 bases between. Germline CDR1 reads MNHEY; CDR2 reads SMNVEV (reference sequence). This CDR3 spans 13 amino acids.

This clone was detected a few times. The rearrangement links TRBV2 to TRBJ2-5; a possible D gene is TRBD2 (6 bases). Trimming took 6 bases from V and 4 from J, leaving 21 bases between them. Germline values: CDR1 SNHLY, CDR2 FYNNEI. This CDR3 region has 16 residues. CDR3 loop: CASRDPGEDSGETQYF. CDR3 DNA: TGTGCCAGCAGGGACCCGGGGGAGGATAGCGGAGAGACCCAGTACTTC.

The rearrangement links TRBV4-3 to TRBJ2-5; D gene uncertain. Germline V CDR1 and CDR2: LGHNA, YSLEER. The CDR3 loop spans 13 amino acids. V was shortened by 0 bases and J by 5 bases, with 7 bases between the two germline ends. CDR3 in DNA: TGCGCCAGCAGCCAAGACAGGTCGGAGACCCAGTACTTC. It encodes CASSQDRSETQYF.

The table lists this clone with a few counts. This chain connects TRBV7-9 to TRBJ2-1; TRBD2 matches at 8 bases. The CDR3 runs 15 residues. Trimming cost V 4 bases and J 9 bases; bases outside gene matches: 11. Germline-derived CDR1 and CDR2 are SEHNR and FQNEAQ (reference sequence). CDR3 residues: CASSSGLAGGTEQFF. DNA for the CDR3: TGTGCCAGCAGCTCCGGACTAGCCGGGGGGACTGAGCAGTTCTTC.

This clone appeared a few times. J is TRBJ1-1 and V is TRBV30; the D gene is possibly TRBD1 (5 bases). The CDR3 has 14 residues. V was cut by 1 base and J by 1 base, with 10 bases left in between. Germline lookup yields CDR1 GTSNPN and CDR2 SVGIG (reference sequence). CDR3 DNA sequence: TGTGCCTGGAGTGCGGGACTGAAGAACACTGAAGCTTTCTTT. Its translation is CAWSAGLKNTEAFF.

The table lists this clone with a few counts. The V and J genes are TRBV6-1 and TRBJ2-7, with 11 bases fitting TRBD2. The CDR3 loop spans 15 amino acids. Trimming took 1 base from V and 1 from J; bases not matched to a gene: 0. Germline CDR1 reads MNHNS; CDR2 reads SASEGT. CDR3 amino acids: CASSEGTSGSYEQYF. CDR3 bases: TGTGCCAGCAGTGAAGGGACTAGCGGGTCCTACGAGCAGTACTTC.

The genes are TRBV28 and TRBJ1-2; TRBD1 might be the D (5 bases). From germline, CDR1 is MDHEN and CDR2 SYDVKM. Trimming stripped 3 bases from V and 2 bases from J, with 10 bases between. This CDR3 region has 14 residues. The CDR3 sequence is CASSFRGTNYGYTF. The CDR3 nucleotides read TGTGCCAGCAGTTTTAGGGGAACCAACTATGGCTACACCTTC.

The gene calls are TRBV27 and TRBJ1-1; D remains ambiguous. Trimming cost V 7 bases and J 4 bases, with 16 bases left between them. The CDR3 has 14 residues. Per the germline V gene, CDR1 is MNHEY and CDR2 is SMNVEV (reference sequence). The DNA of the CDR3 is TGTGCCAGCAACCCCGGGGTGAGTTCCACTGAAGCTTTCTTT. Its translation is CASNPGVSSTEAFF.

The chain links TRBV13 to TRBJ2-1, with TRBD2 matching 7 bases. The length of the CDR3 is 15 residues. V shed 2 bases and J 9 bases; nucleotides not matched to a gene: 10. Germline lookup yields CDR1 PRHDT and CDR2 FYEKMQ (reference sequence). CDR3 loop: CASSLPSGIAVEQFF. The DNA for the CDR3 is TGTGCCAGCAGCTTACCCAGCGGGATAGCAGTTGAGCAGTTCTTC.

The CDR3 loop reads CASSLPKETQYF. DNA for the CDR3: TGTGCCAGCAGCTTGCCCAAAGAGACCCAGTACTTC. The gene calls are TRBV5-4 and TRBJ2-5; D not certain. Trimming removed 1 base at V and 3 bases at J, with 4 bases between. The length of the CDR3 is 12 residues. Germline lookup yields CDR1 SGHNT and CDR2 YYREEE (reference sequence). Variable domain in full (rest from reference TRBV5-4 and TRBJ2-5): ETGVTQSPTHLIKTRGQQVTLRCSSQSGHNTVSWYQQALGQGPQFIFQYYREEENGRGNFPPRFSGLQFPNYSSELNVNALELDDSALYLCASSLPKETQYFGPGTRLLVL.